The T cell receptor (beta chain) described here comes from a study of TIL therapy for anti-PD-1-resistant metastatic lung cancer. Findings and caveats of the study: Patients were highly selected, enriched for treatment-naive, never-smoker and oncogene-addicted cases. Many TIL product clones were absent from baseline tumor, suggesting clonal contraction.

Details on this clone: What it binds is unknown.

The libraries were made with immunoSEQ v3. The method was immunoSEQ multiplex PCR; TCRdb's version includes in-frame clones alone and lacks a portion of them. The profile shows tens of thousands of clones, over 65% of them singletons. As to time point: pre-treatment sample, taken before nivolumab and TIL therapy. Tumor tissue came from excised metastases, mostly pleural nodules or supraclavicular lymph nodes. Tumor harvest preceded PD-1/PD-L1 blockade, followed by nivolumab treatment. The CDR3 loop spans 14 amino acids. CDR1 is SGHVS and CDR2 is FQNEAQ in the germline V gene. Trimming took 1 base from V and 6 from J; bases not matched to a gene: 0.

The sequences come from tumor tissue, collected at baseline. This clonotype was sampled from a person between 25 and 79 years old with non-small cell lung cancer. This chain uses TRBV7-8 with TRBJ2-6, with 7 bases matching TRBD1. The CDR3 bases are TGTGCCAGCAGCTTAGAGGGGGCGGCCAACGTCCTGACTTTC. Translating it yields CASSLEGAANVLTF.